This T cell receptor (beta chain) emerged from a study of blood T cell repertoires in COVID-19. Study-level information: Sites in the United States, Italy and Spain provided acute and convalescent COVID-19 samples. Sources were T cells, B-cell-depleted T cells, or PBMCs; the material itself was cDNA or gDNA.

Germline CDR1 and CDR2: MNHNY and SVGAGI (reference sequence). V gave up 10 bases and J gave up 9 bases; unmatched junction bases: 15. This CDR3 contains 14 residues. Authors' data handling: Amplification of reference gene primers provided the estimated nucleated cell counts. Measured with immunoSEQ multiplex PCR; TCRdb has only the in-frame clones, and not every one. V and J calls and clone size are as listed in that table; D and trimming were resolved from the DNA. The table lists about 120,000 clones, 85% of them singletons. This receptor was identified in a human donor in a cohort sampled during active COVID-19. The sequencing input was peripheral blood. V is TRBV6-6 and J is TRBJ2-4, with TRBD1 matching over 7 bases. The CDR3 protein is CATNQGTATGIQYF. DNA for the CDR3: TGTGCCACAAACCAAGGGACAGCCACTGGCATTCAGTACTTC.